This T cell receptor beta chain was identified in a study of cytomegalovirus exposure and HLA in healthy donors. For the study at large: Unique TCR beta sequences numbering 120 million or so came from 150 million to 200 million T cells in an earlier analysis. The study's findings and limits: Published work reported that the classifier diagnosed cytomegalovirus status with high specificity and sensitivity.

A word on this clone: Its target is not known.

The CDR3 runs to 15 residues. Germline assignment: CDR1 SGHVS and CDR2 FNYEAQ. 60 Vbeta and 13 Jbeta primers were used in PCR. Assay used: immunoSEQ multiplex PCR; TCRdb lists only in-frame clones, some missing. This sample carries about 71,000 clones, 70% of them seen once, and the ten largest clones take around 9.7%. The sample consisted of PBMCs. The clonotype was recovered from a woman aged 50 to 60 in good health and CMV-seropositive. This chain connects TRBV7-6 to TRBJ2-5, with TRBD1 as a possible D gene (6 bases). The J call is doubtful: the DNA matches TRBJ2-7 better. The CDR3 DNA reads TGTGCCAGCAGCACCATGGGGGCCCCGGTCTACGAGCAGTACTTC. This codes for CASSTMGAPVYEQYF.